This T cell receptor beta chain was found in a study of OX40 agonist ivuxolimab in advanced cancers. Looking at the study overall: Dose-escalation patients suffered from hepatocellular carcinoma, melanoma, renal cell or head and neck cancer. A mean age of roughly 60 years, range about 20 to 85, was recorded, and more than 80% were male. The study's findings and limits: Dose levels from 0.1 to 3.0 mg/kg saw CD4+ and CD8+ blood T cells expand clonally by week 6.

Libraries were prepared by immunoSEQ multiplex PCR; TCRdb keeps only in-frame clonotypes and omits some of them. The sample has some 50,000 clones; about 87% are singletons. The ends were cut back, 5 bases at V and 2 bases at J, with 9 bases in the middle. This CDR3 comprises 13 residues. Per the germline V gene, CDR1 is SGHTA and CDR2 is FQGTGA. A remark on this clone: As yet, its antigen is unknown.

Patients with autoimmune history or systemic immunosuppression were excluded. The V gene is TRBV7-3, the J gene TRBJ2-5; unclear D gene. The TCR originated in an adult with an advanced solid tumor such as melanoma, head and neck, liver or kidney cancer. The sequenced sample was CD4+ or CD8+ T cells sorted from blood, obtained in a trial of the OX40 agonist ivuxolimab. The CDR3 sequence: CASSQGMQETQYF. The CDR3 region has the DNA TGTGCCAGCAGCCAAGGGATGCAAGAGACCCAGTACTTC.